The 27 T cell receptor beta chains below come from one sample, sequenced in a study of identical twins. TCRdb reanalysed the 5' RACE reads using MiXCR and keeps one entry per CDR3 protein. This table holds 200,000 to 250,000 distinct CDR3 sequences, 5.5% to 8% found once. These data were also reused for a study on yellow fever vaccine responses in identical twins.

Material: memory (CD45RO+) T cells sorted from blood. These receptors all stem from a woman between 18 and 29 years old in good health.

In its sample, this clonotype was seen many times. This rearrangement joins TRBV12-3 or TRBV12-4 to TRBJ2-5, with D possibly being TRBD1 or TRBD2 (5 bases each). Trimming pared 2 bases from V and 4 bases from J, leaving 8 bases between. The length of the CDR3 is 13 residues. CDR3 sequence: CASSLRDPETQYF. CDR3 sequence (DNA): TGTGCCAGCAGTTTACGGGACCCAGAGACCCAGTACTTC.

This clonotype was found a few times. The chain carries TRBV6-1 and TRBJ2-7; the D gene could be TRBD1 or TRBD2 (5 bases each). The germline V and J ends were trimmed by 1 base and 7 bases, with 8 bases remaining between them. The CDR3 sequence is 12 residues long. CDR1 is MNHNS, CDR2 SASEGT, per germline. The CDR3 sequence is CASSEGGKEQYV. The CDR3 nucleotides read TGTGCCAGCAGTGAAGGGGGGAAAGAGCAGTACGTC.

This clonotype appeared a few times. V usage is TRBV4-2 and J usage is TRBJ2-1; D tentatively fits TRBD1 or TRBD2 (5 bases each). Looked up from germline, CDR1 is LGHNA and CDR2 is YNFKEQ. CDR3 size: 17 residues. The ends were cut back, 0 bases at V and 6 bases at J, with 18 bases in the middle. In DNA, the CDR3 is TGTGCCAGCAGCCAAGAGAAGACGTCTAGCCAGGGCAATGAGCAGTTCTTC. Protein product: CASSQEKTSSQGNEQFF.

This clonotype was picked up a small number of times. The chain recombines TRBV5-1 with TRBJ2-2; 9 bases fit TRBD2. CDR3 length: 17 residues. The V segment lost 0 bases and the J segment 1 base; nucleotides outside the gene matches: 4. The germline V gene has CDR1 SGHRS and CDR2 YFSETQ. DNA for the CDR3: TGCGCCAGCAGCTTGGACCTAGCGGGACGGAACACCGGGGAGCTGTTTTTT. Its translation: CASSLDLAGRNTGELFF.

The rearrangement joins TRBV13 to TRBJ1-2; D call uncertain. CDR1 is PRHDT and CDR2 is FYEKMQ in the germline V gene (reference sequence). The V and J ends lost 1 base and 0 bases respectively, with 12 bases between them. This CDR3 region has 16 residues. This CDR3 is CASSLVVEAANYGYTF. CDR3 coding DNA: TGTGCCAGCAGCTTAGTGGTTGAGGCAGCTAACTATGGCTACACCTTC.

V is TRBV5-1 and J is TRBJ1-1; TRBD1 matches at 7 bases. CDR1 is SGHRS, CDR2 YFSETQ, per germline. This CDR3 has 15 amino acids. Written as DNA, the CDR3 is TGCGCATGCAGCCCCTCAGGGGGGTCCTCGACTGAAGCTTTCTTT. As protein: CACSPSGGSSTEAFF.

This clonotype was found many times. The CDR3 here is CASSQGSEQYF. The CDR3 region has the DNA TGTGCCAGCAGCCAAGGGAGCGAGCAGTACTTC. V gene TRBV14 combines with J gene TRBJ2-7; the D is unclear. Trimming removed 1 base at V and 6 bases at J, with 4 bases between. The CDR3 length is 11 residues. Germline V gene data show CDR1 as SGHDN and CDR2 as FVKESK.

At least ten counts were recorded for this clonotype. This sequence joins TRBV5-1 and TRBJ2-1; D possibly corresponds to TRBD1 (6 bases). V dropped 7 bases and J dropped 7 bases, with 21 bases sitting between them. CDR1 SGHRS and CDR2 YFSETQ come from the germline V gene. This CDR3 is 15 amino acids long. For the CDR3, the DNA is TGCGCCAGCTCAGTCCCCAGGGGAGAGGTAAATGAGCAGTTCTTC. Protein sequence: CASSVPRGEVNEQFF.

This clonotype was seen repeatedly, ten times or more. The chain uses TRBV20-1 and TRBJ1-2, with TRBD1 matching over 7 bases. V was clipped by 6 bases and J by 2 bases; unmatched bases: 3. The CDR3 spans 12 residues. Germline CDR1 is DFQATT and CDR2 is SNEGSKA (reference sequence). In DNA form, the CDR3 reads TGCAGTGCCCCGGGACAGAACTATGGCTACACCTTC. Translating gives CSAPGQNYGYTF.

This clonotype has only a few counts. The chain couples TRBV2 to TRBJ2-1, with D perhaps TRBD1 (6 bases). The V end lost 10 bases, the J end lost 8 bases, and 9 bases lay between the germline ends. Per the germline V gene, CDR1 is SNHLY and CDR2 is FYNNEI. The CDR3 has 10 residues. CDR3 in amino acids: CATGTHEQFF. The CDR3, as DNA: TGTGCCACCGGGACACATGAGCAGTTCTTC.

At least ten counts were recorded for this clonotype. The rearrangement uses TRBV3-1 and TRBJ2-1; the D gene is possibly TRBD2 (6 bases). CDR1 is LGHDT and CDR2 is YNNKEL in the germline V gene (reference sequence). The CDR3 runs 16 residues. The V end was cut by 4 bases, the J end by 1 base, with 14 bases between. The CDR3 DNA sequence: TGTGCCAGCAGCCCGAGGGACTTCCGATCCTACAATGAGCAGTTCTTC. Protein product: CASSPRDFRSYNEQFF.

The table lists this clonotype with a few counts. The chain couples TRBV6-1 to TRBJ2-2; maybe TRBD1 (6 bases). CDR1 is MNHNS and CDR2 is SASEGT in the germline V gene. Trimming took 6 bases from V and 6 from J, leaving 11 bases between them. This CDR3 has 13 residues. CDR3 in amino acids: CASSRTGSGELFF. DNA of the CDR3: TGTGCCAGCAGCCGTACAGGGTCCGGGGAGCTGTTTTTT.

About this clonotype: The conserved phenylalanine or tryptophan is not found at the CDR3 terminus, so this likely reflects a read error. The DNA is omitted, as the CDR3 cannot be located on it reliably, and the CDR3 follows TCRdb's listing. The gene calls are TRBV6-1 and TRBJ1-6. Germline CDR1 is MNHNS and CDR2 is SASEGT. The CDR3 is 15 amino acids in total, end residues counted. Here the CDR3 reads CASSEALLRTVFITV.

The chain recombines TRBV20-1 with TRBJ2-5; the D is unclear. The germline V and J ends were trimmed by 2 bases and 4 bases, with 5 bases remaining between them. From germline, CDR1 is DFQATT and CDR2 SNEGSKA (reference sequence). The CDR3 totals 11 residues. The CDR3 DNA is TGCAGTGCTAGATCAGGAGAGACCCAGTACTTC. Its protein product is CSARSGETQYF.

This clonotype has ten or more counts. The CDR3 bases are TGTGCCAGCAGCTTAAACGGTCCCTACAATGAGCAGTTCTTC. Translation gives CASSLNGPYNEQFF. The V gene is TRBV7-3, the J gene TRBJ2-1; unclear D gene. V was clipped by 1 base and J by 2 bases, with 6 bases between them. Germline loops: CDR1 SGHTA, CDR2 FQGTGA. The CDR3 covers 14 residues. The full variable domain, in which reference TRBV7-3 and TRBJ2-1 provide the parts outside the CDR3, is GAGVSQTPSNKVTEKGKYVELRCDPISGHTALYWYRQSLGQGPEFLIYFQGTGAADDSGLPNDRFFAVRPEGSVSTLKIQRTERGDSAVYLCASSLNGPYNEQFFGPGTRLTVL.

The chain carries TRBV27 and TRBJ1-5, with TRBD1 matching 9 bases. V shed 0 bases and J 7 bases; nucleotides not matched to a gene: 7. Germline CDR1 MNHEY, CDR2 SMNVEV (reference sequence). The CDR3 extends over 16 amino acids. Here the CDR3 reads CASSLSQQGAGQPQHF. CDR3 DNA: TGTGCCAGCAGTTTATCCCAACAGGGGGCAGGACAGCCCCAGCATTTT.

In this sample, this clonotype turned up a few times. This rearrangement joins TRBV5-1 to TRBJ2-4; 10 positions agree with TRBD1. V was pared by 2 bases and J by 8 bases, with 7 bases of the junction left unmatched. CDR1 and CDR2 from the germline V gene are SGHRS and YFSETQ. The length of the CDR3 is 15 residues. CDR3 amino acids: CASSFQTGGFDIQYF. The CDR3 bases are TGCGCCAGCAGCTTCCAGACAGGGGGCTTTGACATTCAGTACTTC.

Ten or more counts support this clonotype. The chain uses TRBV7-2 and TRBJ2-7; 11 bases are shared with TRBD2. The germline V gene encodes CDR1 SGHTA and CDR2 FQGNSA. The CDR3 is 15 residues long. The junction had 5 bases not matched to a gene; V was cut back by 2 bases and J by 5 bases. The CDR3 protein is CASSLLAGGPHEQYF. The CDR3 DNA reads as TGTGCCAGCAGCTTATTAGCGGGAGGGCCCCACGAGCAGTACTTC. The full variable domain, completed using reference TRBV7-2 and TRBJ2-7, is GAGVSQSPSNKVTEKGKDVELRCDPISGHTALYWYRQSLGQGLEFLIYFQGNSAPDKSGLPSDRFSAERTGGSVSTLTIQRTQQEDSAVYLCASSLLAGGPHEQYFGPGTRLTVT.

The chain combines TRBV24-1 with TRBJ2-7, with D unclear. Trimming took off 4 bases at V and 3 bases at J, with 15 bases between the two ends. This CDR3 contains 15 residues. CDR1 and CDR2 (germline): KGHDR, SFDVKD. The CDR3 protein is CATSEAGSQVYEQYF. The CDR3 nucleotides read TGTGCCACCAGTGAAGCCGGGTCCCAGGTCTACGAGCAGTACTTC.

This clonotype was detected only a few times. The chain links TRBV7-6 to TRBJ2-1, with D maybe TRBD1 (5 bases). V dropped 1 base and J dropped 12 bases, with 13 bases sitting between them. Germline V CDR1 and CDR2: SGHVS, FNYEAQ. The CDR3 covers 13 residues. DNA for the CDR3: TGTGCCAGCAGCTTAGGAAATCAACAGGCGCAGTTCTTC. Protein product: CASSLGNQQAQFF.

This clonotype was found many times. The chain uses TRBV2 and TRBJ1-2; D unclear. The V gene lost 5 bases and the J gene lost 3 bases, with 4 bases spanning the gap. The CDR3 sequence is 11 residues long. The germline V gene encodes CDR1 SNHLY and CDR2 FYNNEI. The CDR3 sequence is CASSIDYGYTF. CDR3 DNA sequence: TGTGCCAGCAGTATCGACTATGGCTACACCTTC.

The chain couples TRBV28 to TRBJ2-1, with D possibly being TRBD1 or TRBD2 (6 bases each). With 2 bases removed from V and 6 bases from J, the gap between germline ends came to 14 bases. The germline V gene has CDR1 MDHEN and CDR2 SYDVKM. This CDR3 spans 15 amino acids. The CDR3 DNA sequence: TGTGCCAGCAGTTTAGAGGGGGGTGGGTTCAATGAGCAGTTCTTC. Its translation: CASSLEGGGFNEQFF.

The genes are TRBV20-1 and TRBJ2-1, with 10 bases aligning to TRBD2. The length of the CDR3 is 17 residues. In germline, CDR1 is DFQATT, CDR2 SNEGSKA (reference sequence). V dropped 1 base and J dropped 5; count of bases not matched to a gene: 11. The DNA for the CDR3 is TGCAGTGCTAGAGGGGCCAGCGGGAGGGCTTACCACAATGAGCAGTTCTTC. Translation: CSARGASGRAYHNEQFF.

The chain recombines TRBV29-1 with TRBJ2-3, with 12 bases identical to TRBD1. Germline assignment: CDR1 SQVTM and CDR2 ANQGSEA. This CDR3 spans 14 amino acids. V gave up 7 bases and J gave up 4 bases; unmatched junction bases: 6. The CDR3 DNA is TGCAGCGCCGGGACAGGGGGCGACCCAGATACGCAGTATTTT. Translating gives CSAGTGGDPDTQYF.

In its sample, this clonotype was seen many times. This CDR3 is CASGKGQGLGGYTF. As DNA, the CDR3 is TGTGCTAGTGGCAAGGGACAGGGACTGGGTGGCTACACCTTC. The rearrangement uses TRBV12-5 and TRBJ1-2; 9 bases match TRBD1. Germline values: CDR1 LGHNT, CDR2 FRNRAP. The CDR3 is made up of 14 amino acids. V shed 6 bases, J shed 7 bases, and the junction held 9 bases outside the gene matches.

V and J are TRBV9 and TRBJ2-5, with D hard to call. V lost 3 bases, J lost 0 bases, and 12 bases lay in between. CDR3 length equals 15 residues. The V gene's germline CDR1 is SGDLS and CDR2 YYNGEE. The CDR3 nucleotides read TGTGCCAGCAGCGAATCACCTCAAGACCAAGAGACCCAGTACTTC. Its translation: CASSESPQDQETQYF.

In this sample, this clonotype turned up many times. This CDR3 reads CASSTGQGVVVQPQHF. CDR3 DNA sequence: TGTGCCAGCAGCACCGGACAGGGAGTGGTAGTTCAGCCCCAGCATTTT. The rearrangement uses TRBV5-6 and TRBJ1-5; TRBD1 aligns across 8 bases. In germline, CDR1 is SGHDT, CDR2 YYEEEE. V trimming: 4 bases; J trimming: 6 bases; junction bases outside the gene matches: 12. The CDR3 is 16 residues long. Together with reference TRBV5-6 and TRBJ1-5, the CDR3 gives the full variable domain: DAGVTQSPTHLIKTRGQQVTLRCSPKSGHDTVSWYQQALGQGPQFIFQYYEEEERQRGNFPDRFSGHQFPNYSSELNVNALLLGDSALYLCASSTGQGVVVQPQHFGDGTRLSIL.